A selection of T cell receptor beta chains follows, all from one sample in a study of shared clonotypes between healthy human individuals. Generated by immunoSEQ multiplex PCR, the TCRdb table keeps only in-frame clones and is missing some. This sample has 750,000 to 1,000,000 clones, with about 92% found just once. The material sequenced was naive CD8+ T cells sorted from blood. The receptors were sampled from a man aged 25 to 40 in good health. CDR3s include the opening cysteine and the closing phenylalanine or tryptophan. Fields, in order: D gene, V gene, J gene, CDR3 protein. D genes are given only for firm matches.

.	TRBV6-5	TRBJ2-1	CASSYSTSSYNEQFF
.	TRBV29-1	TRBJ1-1	CSVLYMGTEAFF
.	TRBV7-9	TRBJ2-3	CASSPPADTSTDTQYF
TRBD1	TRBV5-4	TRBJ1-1	CASSRGQGAFF
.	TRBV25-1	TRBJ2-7	CASTSDLYEQYF
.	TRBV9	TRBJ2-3	CASSEGTGINTQYF
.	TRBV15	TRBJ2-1	CATSRETAYNEQFF
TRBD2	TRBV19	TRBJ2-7	CASRGTGLDPTYEQYF
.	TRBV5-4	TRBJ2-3	CASGSESSTQYF
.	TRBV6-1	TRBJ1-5	CASSEAGGGNQPQHF
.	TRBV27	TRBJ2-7	CASSRNFYEQYF
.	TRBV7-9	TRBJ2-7	CASSLDLSEQYF
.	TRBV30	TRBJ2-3	CAWSVTEPDTQYF
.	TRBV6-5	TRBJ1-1	CASSYGSLNTEAFF
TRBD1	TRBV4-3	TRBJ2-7	CASSQDWKGTAYEQYF
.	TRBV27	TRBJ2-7	CASSFDTGYEQYF
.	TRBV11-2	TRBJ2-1	CASTNVVNSYNEQFF
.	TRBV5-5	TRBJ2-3	CASSLLGLTDTQYF
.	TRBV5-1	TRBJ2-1	CASSLALTVYNEQFF
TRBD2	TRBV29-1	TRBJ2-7	CSVKADGLAGSEQYF
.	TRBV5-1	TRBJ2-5	CASSWGPNEEGTQYF
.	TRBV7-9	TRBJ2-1	CASSLALTDWDHNEQFF
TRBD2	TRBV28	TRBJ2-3	CASSFLGSGSIDTQYF
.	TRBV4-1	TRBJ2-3	CASSQDEGGSSTDTQYF
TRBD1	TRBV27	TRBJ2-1	CASSSDSKTGWYDEQFF
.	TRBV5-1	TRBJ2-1	CASSVDSYNEQFF
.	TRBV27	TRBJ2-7	CASSFQRGYEQYF
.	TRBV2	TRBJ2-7	CASSESWDNTYEQYF
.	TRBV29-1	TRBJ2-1	CSVEDHSQVYNEQFF
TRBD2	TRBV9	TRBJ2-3	CASSAAGTSGGADTQYF
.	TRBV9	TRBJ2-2	CASSAYTGELFF
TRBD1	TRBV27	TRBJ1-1	CASKTGAPSREAFF
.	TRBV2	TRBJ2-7	CASRGRVYEQYF
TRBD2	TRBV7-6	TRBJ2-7	CASSLTASGYEQYF
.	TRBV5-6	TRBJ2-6	CASSFGVSGANVLTF
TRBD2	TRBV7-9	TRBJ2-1	CASSPTSGIVYEQFF
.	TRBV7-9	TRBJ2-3	CAREADTQYF
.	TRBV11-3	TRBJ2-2	CASSLVSGGLNTGELFF
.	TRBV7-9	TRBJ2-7	CASSWEVRSYEQYF
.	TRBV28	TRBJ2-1	CASSLPYFGSNEQFF
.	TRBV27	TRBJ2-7	CASSIQGAYSYEQYF
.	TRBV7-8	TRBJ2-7	CASSVAEGLHEQYF
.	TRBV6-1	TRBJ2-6	CASSETGTGANVLTF
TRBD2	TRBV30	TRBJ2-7	CAWSYPPSGPYEQYF
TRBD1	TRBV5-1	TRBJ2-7	CASSSRQGDYEQYF
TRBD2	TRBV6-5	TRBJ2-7	CASWIAGEKQYF
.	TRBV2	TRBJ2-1	CASSSSASSYNEQFF
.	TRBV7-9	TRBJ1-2	CASSRFLGEETVSNYGYTF
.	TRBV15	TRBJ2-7	CATSRDRTGGLDEQYF